This TCR beta chain was recorded in a study of T cells after yellow fever vaccination. Conversion of TCR transcripts into cDNA relied on 5'RACE template switching, which added a universal primer site and UMIs. In TCRdb, the 5' RACE reads were re-called with MiXCR into one record per CDR3 protein. The sample shows about 320,000 distinct CDR3 sequences, 3.5% to 4.5% of them seen only once. Germline CDR1 reads SEHNR; CDR2 reads FQNEAQ (reference sequence). V lost 0 bases and J 1 base, leaving 6 bases between the germline ends. This CDR3 contains 14 residues. Overall study findings and caveats: Once the booster was given, most primary-vaccination clones reappeared, at 95% to 97% for CD4 and approximately 88% for CD8. The study noted that FACS-sorted repertoires could contain abundant clonotypes contaminating from the bulk population. Overall, a small share of clonotypes was seen in both CD4 and CD8 compartments.

This clonotype was seen many times. Its target is unknown. The source was PBMCs, collected 15 days after the yellow fever booster vaccination. The chain combines TRBV7-9 with TRBJ1-1; D gene unclear. This TCR was recovered from a man aged 18 to 29 who received the YFV17D yellow fever vaccine. CDR3 sequence reads: CASSLAIPNTEAFF. In nucleotides, the CDR3 is TGTGCCAGCAGCTTAGCGATCCCGAACACTGAAGCTTTCTTT.